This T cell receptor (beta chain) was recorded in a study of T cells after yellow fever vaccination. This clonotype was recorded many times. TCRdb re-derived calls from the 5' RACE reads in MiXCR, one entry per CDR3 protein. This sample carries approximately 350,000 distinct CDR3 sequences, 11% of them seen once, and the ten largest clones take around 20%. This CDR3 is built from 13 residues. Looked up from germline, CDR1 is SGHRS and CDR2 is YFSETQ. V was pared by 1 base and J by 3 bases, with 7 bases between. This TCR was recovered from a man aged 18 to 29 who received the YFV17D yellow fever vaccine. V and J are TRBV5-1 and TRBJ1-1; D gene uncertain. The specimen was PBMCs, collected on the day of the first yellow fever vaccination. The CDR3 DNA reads TGCGCCAGCAGCTTGTCTGGTTACACTGAAGCTTTCTTT. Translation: CASSLSGYTEAFF.